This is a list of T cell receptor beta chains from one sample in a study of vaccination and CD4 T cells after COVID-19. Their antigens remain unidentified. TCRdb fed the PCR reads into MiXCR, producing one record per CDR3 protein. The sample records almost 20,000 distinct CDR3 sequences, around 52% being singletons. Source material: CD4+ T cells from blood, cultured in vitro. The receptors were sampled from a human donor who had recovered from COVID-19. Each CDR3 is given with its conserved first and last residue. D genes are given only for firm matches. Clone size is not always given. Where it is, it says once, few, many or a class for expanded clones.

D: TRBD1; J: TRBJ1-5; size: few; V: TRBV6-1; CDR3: CASRTGAVDNQPQHF; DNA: TGTGCCAGCAGGACAGGGGCGGTGGATAATCAGCCCCAGCATTTT
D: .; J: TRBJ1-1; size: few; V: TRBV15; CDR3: CATSRTGITEAFF; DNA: TGTGCCACCAGCAGAACAGGCATCACTGAAGCTTTCTTT
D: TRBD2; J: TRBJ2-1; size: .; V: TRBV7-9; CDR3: CASSLAGAGWYNEQFF; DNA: TGTGCCAGCAGCTTAGCGGGAGCGGGGTGGTACAATGAGCAGTTCTTC
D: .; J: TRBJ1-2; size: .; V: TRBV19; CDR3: CASSIRGAGAWVGYTF; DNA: TGTGCCAGTAGTATCCGGGGGGCAGGGGCCTGGGTCGGCTACACCTTC
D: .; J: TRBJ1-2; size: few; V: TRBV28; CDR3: CASSRYGYTF; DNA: TGTGCCAGCAGCCGTTATGGCTACACCTTC
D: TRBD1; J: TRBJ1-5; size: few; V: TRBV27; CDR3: CASSARTGTLINQPQHF; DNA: TGTGCCAGCAGCGCGAGGACAGGGACATTAATCAATCAGCCCCAGCATTTT
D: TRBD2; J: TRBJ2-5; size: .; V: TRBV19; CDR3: CASSLAGGVGETQYF; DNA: TGTGCCAGTAGTTTGGCGGGGGGGGTCGGAGAGACCCAGTACTTC
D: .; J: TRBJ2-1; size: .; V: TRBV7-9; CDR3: CASSLLNEQFF; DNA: TGTGCCAGCAGCTTACTCAATGAGCAGTTCTTC
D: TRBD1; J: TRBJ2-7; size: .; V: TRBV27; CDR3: CASSFGQGAREQYF; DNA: TGTGCCAGCAGTTTCGGACAGGGGGCGCGGGAGCAGTACTTC
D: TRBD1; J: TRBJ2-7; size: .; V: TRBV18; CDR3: CASSTGTGVGEQYF; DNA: TGTGCCAGCTCAACTGGCACAGGGGTAGGAGAGCAGTACTTC
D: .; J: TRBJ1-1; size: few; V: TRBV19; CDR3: CASRTDGPLNTEAFF; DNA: TGTGCCAGTAGAACAGACGGCCCTCTGAACACTGAAGCTTTCTTT
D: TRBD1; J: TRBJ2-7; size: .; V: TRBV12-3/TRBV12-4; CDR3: CASSLNRGDDEQYF; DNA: TGTGCCAGCAGTTTAAACAGGGGGGACGACGAGCAGTACTTC
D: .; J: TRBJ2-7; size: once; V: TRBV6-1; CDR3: CASSRQEEQYF; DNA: TGTGCCAGCAGTCGTCAAGAGGAGCAGTACTTC
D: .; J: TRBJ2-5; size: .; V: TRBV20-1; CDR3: CSATPGRRQETQYF; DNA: TGCAGTGCTACTCCGGGACGTAGGCAAGAGACCCAGTACTTC
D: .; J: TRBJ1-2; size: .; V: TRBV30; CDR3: CAWSQAGVGYTF; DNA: TGTGCCTGGAGCCAAGCAGGGGTGGGCTACACCTTC
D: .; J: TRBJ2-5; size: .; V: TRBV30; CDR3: CAWSVGDQETQYF; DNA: TGTGCCTGGAGTGTCGGGGACCAAGAGACCCAGTACTTC
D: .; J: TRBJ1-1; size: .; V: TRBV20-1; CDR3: CSARDHKGGWLGTEAFF; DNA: TGCAGTGCTAGAGATCATAAGGGGGGCTGGTTGGGCACTGAAGCTTTCTTT
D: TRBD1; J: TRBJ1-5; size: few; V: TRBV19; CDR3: CASSTGEWQWDNQPQHF; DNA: TGTGCCAGTAGCACAGGGGAATGGCAATGGGACAATCAGCCCCAGCATTTT
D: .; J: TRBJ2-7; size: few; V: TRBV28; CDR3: CASVGGGYSYEQYF; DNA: TGTGCCAGCGTGGGGGGCGGTTACTCCTACGAGCAGTACTTC
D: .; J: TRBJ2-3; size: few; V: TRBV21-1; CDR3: CASSNQRGTDTQYF; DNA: TGTGCCAGCAGCAACCAGCGGGGCACAGATACGCAGTATTTT
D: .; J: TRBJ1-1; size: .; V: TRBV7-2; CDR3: CASSWALNTEAFF; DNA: TGTGCCAGCAGCTGGGCGCTGAACACTGAAGCTTTCTTT
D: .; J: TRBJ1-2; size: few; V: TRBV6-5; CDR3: CASSSGQNYGYTF; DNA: TGTGCCAGCAGTTCCGGACAGAACTATGGCTACACCTTC